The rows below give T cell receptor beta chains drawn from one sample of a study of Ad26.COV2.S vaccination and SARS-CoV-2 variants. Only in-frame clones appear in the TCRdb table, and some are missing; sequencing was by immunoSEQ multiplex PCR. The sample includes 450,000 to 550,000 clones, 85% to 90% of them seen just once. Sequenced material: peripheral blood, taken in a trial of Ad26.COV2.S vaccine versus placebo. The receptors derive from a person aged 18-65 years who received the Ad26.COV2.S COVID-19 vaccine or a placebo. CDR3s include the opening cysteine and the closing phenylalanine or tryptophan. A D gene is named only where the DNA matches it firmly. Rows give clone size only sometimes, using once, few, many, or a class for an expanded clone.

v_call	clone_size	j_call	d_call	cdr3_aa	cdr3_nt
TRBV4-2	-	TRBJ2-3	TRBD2	CASSHSGSGDTQYF	TGTGCCAGCAGCCATAGCGGGAGCGGGGATACGCAGTATTTT
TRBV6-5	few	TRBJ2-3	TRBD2	CASRPLAGDTDTQYF	TGTGCCAGCAGACCCTTAGCGGGAGACACAGATACGCAGTATTTT
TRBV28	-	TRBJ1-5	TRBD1	CASTLPLGQGAKQPQHF	TGTGCCAGCACCCTACCCCTTGGGCAGGGGGCGAAACAGCCCCAGCATTTT
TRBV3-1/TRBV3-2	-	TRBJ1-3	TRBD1	CASSQGDRGNTIYF	TGTGCCAGCAGCCAAGGGGACAGGGGAAACACCATATATTTT
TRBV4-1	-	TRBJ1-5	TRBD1	CASSQEAQGVVGNQPQHF	TGCGCCAGCAGCCAAGAAGCCCAGGGGGTGGTAGGCAATCAGCCCCAGCATTTT
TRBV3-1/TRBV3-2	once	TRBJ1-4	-	CASSHFTGQGNEKLFF	TGTGCCAGCAGCCATTTTACGGGGCAGGGGAATGAAAAACTGTTTTTT
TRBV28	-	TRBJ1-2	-	CASSPGGRDNYGYTF	TGTGCCAGCAGTCCTGGGGGCAGAGATAACTATGGCTACACCTTC
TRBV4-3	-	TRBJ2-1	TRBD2	CASSQVLAGWDEQFF	TGCGCCAGCAGCCAGGTTCTAGCGGGATGGGATGAGCAGTTCTTC
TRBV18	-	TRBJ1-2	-	CASSLSDSIYGYTF	TGTGCCAGCTCCCTTAGCGACAGCATCTATGGCTACACCTTC
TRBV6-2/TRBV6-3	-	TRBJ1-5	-	CASSQTGTLGVVPQHF	TGTGCCAGCAGTCAAACCGGGACCCTCGGTGTCGTGCCCCAGCATTTT
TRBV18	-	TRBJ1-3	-	CASSWSGRGAQNTIYF	TGTGCCAGCTCATGGTCAGGAAGAGGGGCTCAAAACACCATATATTTT
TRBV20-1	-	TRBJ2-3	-	CSASDGGGTDTQYF	TGCAGTGCTAGTGACGGGGGAGGCACAGATACGCAGTATTTT
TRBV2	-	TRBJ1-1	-	CASSDLLGGTNTEAFF	TGTGCCAGCAGTGATTTGTTAGGGGGAACGAACACTGAAGCTTTCTTT
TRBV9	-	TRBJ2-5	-	CASSVTVFQETQYF	TGTGCCAGCAGCGTGACTGTTTTTCAAGAGACCCAGTACTTC
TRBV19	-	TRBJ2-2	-	CASRWSPGLNTGELFF	TGTGCCAGTAGATGGTCCCCCGGGCTTAACACCGGGGAGCTGTTTTTT
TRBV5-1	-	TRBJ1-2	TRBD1	CASSPGTANGGYTF	TGCGCCAGCAGCCCCGGGACAGCCAATGGTGGCTACACCTTC
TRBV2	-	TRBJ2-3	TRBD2	CASNILAGFTDTQYF	TGTGCCAGCAACATACTAGCGGGATTCACAGATACGCAGTATTTT
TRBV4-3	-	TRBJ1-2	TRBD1	CASSQGTGGGRGYTF	TGCGCCAGCAGCCAAGGTACAGGGGGCGGAAGAGGCTACACCTTC
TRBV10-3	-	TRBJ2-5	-	CAISGPNLRETQYF	TGTGCCATCAGTGGGCCCAACCTGCGGGAGACCCAGTACTTC
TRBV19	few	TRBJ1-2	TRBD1	CASRGQGVTNYGYTF	TGTGCCAGTAGAGGACAGGGGGTGACTAACTATGGCTACACCTTC
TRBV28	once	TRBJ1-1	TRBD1	CASTPQGSPEAFF	TGTGCCAGTACCCCACAGGGGTCCCCTGAAGCTTTCTTT
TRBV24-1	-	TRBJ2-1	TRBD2	CATGGTSESYNEQFF	TGTGCCACCGGAGGGACTAGCGAATCCTACAATGAGCAGTTCTTC
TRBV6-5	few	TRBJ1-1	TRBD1	CASTQGVSAEAFF	TGTGCCAGCACCCAGGGGGTAAGCGCTGAAGCTTTCTTT
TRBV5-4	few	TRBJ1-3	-	CASSLVGNTIYF	TGTGCCAGCAGTTTGGTAGGAAACACCATATATTTT
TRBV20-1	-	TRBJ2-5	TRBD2	CSASTPWVSGSRETQYF	TGCAGTGCTAGTACCCCCTGGGTGAGCGGGAGTAGAGAGACCCAGTACTTC
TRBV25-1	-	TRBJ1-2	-	CASSEWDGNYGYTF	TGTGCCAGCAGTGAGTGGGACGGAAACTATGGCTACACCTTC
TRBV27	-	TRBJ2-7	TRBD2	CASSLGAGVTYEQYF	TGTGCCAGCAGTTTAGGAGCGGGGGTTACCTACGAGCAGTACTTC
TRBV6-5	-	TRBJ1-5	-	CASSRDLNQPQHF	TGTGCCAGCAGCAGGGACCTCAATCAGCCCCAGCATTTT
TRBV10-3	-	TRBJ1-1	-	CAISFAGKNTEAFF	TGTGCCATCAGTTTCGCAGGGAAGAACACTGAAGCTTTCTTT
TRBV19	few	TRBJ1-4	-	CASSIRPGRENEKLFF	TGTGCCAGTAGTATACGCCCAGGAAGGGAAAATGAAAAACTGTTTTTT
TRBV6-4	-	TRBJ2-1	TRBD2	CASSDSASGNEQFF	TGTGCCAGCAGTGACTCGGCTAGCGGCAATGAGCAGTTCTTC
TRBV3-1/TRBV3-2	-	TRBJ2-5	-	CASSQDLVDSQTQYF	TGTGCCAGCAGCCAAGATTTAGTGGACAGTCAGACCCAGTACTTC
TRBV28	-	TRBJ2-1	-	CASSLPLGDNEQFF	TGTGCCAGCAGTTTACCCCTCGGGGATAATGAGCAGTTCTTC
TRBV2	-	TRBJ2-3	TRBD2	CASTSGLAVGTDTQYF	TGTGCCAGCACCAGCGGACTAGCGGTAGGCACAGATACGCAGTATTTT
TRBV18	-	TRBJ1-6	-	CASSPAGDSPLHF	TGTGCCAGCTCACCGGCGGGGGATTCACCCCTCCACTTT
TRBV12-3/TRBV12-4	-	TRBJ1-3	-	CASNGDGNTIYF	TGTGCCAGCAATGGGGATGGAAACACCATATATTTT
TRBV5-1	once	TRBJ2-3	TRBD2	CASSPIAGGTDTQYF	TGCGCCAGCAGCCCAATAGCGGGCGGCACAGATACGCAGTATTTT
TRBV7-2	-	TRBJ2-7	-	CASSLKGATGDFPYEQYF	TGTGCCAGCAGCTTAAAAGGGGCCACAGGGGACTTTCCCTACGAGCAGTACTTC
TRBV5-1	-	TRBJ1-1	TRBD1	CASSLATGPTEAFF	TGCGCCAGCAGCTTGGCGACAGGGCCCACTGAAGCTTTCTTT
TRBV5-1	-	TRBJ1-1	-	CASSAEAANTEAFF	TGCGCCAGCAGCGCAGAGGCCGCGAACACTGAAGCTTTCTTT
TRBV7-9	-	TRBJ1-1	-	CASRRGSGNYAFF	TGTGCCAGCAGACGAGGGTCAGGGAATTATGCTTTCTTT
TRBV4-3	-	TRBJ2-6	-	CASSHQQGSGANVLTF	TGCGCCAGCAGCCACCAACAGGGCTCTGGGGCCAACGTCCTGACTTTC
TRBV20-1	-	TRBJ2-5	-	CTMTDQETQYF	TGCACCATGACTGACCAAGAGACCCAGTACTTC
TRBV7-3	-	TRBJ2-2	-	CASSLSFHTGELFF	TGTGCCAGCAGCTTAAGTTTTCACACCGGGGAGCTGTTTTTT
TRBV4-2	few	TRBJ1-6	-	CASSQEGWGSPLHF	TGTGCCAGCAGCCAAGAAGGGTGGGGCTCACCCCTCCACTTT
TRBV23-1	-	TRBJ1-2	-	CASTIAEGSGYTF	TGCGCCAGCACCATAGCCGAGGGTTCTGGCTACACCTTC
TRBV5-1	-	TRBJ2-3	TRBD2	CASSPGASGAPLGDTQYF	TGCGCCAGCAGCCCCGGGGCTAGCGGGGCCCCCCTTGGCGATACGCAGTATTTT
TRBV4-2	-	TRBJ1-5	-	CASSLGLLGRNSNQPQHF	TGTGCCAGCAGCCTCGGGTTGCTTGGGCGGAATAGCAATCAGCCCCAGCATTTT
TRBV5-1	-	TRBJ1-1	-	CASSQNVQMNTEAFF	TGCGCCAGCAGCCAGAACGTACAGATGAACACTGAAGCTTTCTTT
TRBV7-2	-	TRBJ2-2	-	CASSWRGRGELFF	TGTGCCAGCAGCTGGCGGGGGCGGGGGGAGCTGTTTTTT
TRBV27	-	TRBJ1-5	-	CASSLIGQPQHF	TGTGCCAGCAGTTTAATAGGTCAGCCCCAGCATTTT
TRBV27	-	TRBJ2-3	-	CASRFVDTQYF	TGTGCCAGCCGCTTCGTGGATACGCAGTATTTT
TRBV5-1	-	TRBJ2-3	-	CASSFWQTRAGTDTQYF	TGCGCCAGCAGCTTCTGGCAGACTAGAGCCGGCACAGATACGCAGTATTTT
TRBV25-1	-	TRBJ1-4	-	CASSEYPGGDTNEKLFF	TGTGCCAGCAGTGAATACCCTGGAGGGGATACTAATGAAAAACTGTTTTTT
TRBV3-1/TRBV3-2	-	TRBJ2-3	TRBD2	CASSQDTLAVSTDTQYF	TGTGCCAGCAGCCAAGACACCCTAGCGGTTAGCACAGATACGCAGTATTTT